This is a list of T cell receptor beta chains from one sample in a study of blood T cell repertoires in COVID-19. Some clones are missing from TCRdb's copy, which holds only in-frame ones; the method was immunoSEQ multiplex PCR. The sample includes tens of thousands of clones, roughly 84% of them seen just once. The specimen was peripheral blood. The receptors were sampled from a man in his fifties with acute or convalescent COVID-19. CDR3s include the opening cysteine and the closing phenylalanine or tryptophan. A D gene is named only where the DNA matches it firmly. Not every row has a clone size; where given, it reads once, few, many or a size class.

d_call	v_call	clone_size	j_call	cdr3_aa	cdr3_nt
TRBD1	TRBV28	-	TRBJ2-7	CASSFNLVGQSYEQYF	TGTGCCAGCAGTTTTAACCTTGTGGGACAGAGCTACGAGCAGTACTTC
TRBD1	TRBV12-3/TRBV12-4	-	TRBJ1-2	CASTPGTGGGYTF	TGTGCCAGCACCCCAGGGACAGGAGGCGGCTACACCTTC
-	TRBV3-1/TRBV3-2	-	TRBJ1-6	CASSTGQFSPLHF	TGTGCCAGCAGCACAGGACAATTTTCACCCCTCCACTTT
-	TRBV23-1	-	TRBJ2-1	CASSQKAPNEQFF	TGCGCCAGCAGTCAAAAAGCCCCAAATGAGCAGTTCTTC
-	TRBV6-6	-	TRBJ1-1	CASSYADSFAEAFF	TGTGCCAGCAGTTACGCGGACAGTTTCGCTGAAGCTTTCTTT
-	TRBV2	once	TRBJ1-5	CASREESYSNQPQHF	TGTGCCAGCAGAGAGGAGAGCTATAGCAATCAGCCCCAGCATTTT
TRBD1	TRBV6-4	once	TRBJ1-1	CASSAGTGGKGEAFF	TGTGCCAGCAGTGCTGGGACAGGGGGCAAAGGGGAAGCTTTCTTT
TRBD2	TRBV10-1	-	TRBJ2-7	CASSERRGLAAYEQYF	TGCGCCAGCAGTGAGAGGAGGGGACTAGCGGCCTACGAGCAGTACTTC
TRBD1	TRBV2	-	TRBJ2-7	CASSQGGSYEQYF	TGTGCCAGCAGCCAAGGGGGCAGTTACGAGCAGTACTTC
TRBD1	TRBV5-6	-	TRBJ2-7	CASSPGQGRYEQYF	TGTGCCAGCAGTCCCGGACAGGGGCGCTACGAGCAGTACTTC
-	TRBV25-1	-	TRBJ1-2	CASSEYIGQANYGYTF	TGTGCCAGCAGTGAATATATTGGCCAGGCCAACTATGGCTACACCTTC
-	TRBV6-1	-	TRBJ2-7	CASSEIQGSYEQYF	TGTGCCAGCAGTGAAATACAGGGCTCCTACGAGCAGTACTTC
-	TRBV5-6	-	TRBJ1-3	CASSLDSYSGNTIYF	TGTGCCAGCAGCTTGGACTCTTACTCTGGAAACACCATATATTTT
TRBD2	TRBV30	-	TRBJ2-5	CAWSVRLAVTRDAQYF	TGTGCCTGGAGTGTACGTCTAGCGGTGACAAGAGATGCCCAGTACTTC
TRBD2	TRBV27	-	TRBJ2-7	CASSFGTSGSYEQYF	TGTGCCAGCAGTTTTGGGACTAGCGGCTCCTACGAGCAGTACTTC
TRBD2	TRBV19	-	TRBJ2-1	CASSMTSIEQFF	TGTGCCAGTAGTATGACTAGCATTGAGCAGTTCTTC
-	TRBV15	-	TRBJ2-7	CATSRELTGIGEQYF	TGTGCCACCAGCAGAGAGCTTACAGGAATTGGAGAGCAGTACTTC
-	TRBV7-9	-	TRBJ2-7	CASREGSYEQYF	TGTGCCAGCAGGGAGGGCTCGTACGAGCAGTACTTC
-	TRBV20-1	-	TRBJ1-1	CSARDPGEAFF	TGCAGTGCTAGAGATCCCGGTGAAGCTTTCTTT
-	TRBV3-1/TRBV3-2	-	TRBJ1-3	CASSLKTGSGNTIYF	TGTGCCAGCAGCCTTAAGACAGGATCTGGAAACACCATATATTTT
TRBD1	TRBV4-1	-	TRBJ1-6	CASSQDLGTGNNSPLHF	TGCGCCAGCAGCCAAGATCTGGGGACAGGAAATAATTCACCCCTCCACTTT
TRBD1	TRBV6-5	-	TRBJ2-3	CASRDRVGGRQYF	TGTGCCAGCCGGGACAGGGTAGGGGGCCGGCAGTATTTT
-	TRBV5-6	-	TRBJ2-5	CASSLAAGLQETQYF	TGTGCCAGCAGCTTGGCTGCTGGGCTGCAAGAGACCCAGTACTTC
-	TRBV28	-	TRBJ2-1	CASSLRGSVSYNEQFF	TGTGCCAGCAGTTTAAGAGGGAGCGTATCCTACAATGAGCAGTTCTTC
-	TRBV24-1	-	TRBJ2-1	CATSSWDSNNEQFF	TGTGCCACCAGCTCCTGGGACTCAAACAATGAGCAGTTCTTC
TRBD2	TRBV7-2	-	TRBJ2-5	CASSWGLTETQYF	TGTGCCAGCAGCTGGGGACTAACCGAGACCCAGTACTTC
-	TRBV6-5	-	TRBJ1-5	CASSQINSNQPQHF	TGTGCCAGCAGTCAGATAAATAGCAATCAGCCCCAGCATTTT
-	TRBV30	-	TRBJ1-2	CAWNIKLEGYTF	TGTGCCTGGAATATCAAGCTCGAGGGCTACACCTTC
TRBD2	TRBV5-1	-	TRBJ2-1	CASSQGLAGGLSEQFF	TGCGCCAGCAGCCAGGGACTAGCGGGAGGTCTTAGTGAGCAGTTCTTC
-	TRBV27	-	TRBJ1-4	CASSPPGQPNEKLFF	TGTGCCAGCAGCCCGCCGGGACAACCAAATGAAAAACTGTTTTTT
TRBD1	TRBV6-5	-	TRBJ2-5	CASSKRQGETQYF	TGTGCCAGCAGTAAACGACAGGGAGAGACCCAGTACTTC
-	TRBV5-1	-	TRBJ1-3	CASSLAGSGNTIYF	TGCGCCAGCAGCTTGGCAGGCTCTGGAAACACCATATATTTT
TRBD2	TRBV6-5	-	TRBJ2-5	CASRLAGASAVAQYF	TGTGCCAGCAGACTAGCGGGGGCTTCAGCCGTGGCCCAGTACTTC
-	TRBV11-2	-	TRBJ1-4	CASSLRSFLGELFF	TGTGCCAGCAGCTTACGGAGTTTTTTAGGAGAACTGTTTTTT
-	TRBV18	-	TRBJ1-5	CASSPKPRARDNQPQHF	TGTGCCAGCTCACCAAAGCCTCGAGCCAGGGACAATCAGCCCCAGCATTTT
-	TRBV7-2	-	TRBJ1-2	CASSLTGTKEGYTF	TGTGCCAGCAGCCTAACAGGGACTAAAGAAGGCTACACCTTC
-	TRBV7-8	-	TRBJ1-3	CASSLPAGAGNTIYF	TGTGCCAGCAGCCTTCCCGCGGGCGCTGGAAACACCATATATTTT
-	TRBV7-2	-	TRBJ1-2	CASSFSDHGYTF	TGTGCCAGCAGCTTCAGTGATCATGGCTACACCTTC
-	TRBV3-1/TRBV3-2	-	TRBJ2-2	CASRGWDIKGGELFF	TGTGCCAGCAGAGGATGGGACATCAAGGGCGGGGAGCTGTTTTTT
TRBD1	TRBV6-2/TRBV6-3	-	TRBJ2-3	CASSSPGTGLYTQYF	TGTGCCAGCAGTTCGCCCGGGACAGGTCTCTATACGCAGTATTTT
TRBD1	TRBV27	-	TRBJ1-1	CASSLGQGGTEAFF	TGTGCCAGCAGTTTGGGACAGGGGGGGACTGAAGCTTTCTTT
TRBD2	TRBV6-5	-	TRBJ2-1	CAGGLAGVMQFF	TGTGCCGGGGGACTAGCGGGGGTTATGCAGTTCTTC
-	TRBV6-6	once	TRBJ2-3	CASSYVGDTQYF	TGTGCCAGCAGTTACGTCGGAGATACGCAGTATTTT
-	TRBV6-5	-	TRBJ2-7	CASSRSDEQYF	TGTGCCAGCAGTCGCTCGGACGAGCAGTACTTC
-	TRBV6-2/TRBV6-3	-	TRBJ1-2	CASSYSRANNYGYTF	TGTGCCAGCAGTTACTCCCGCGCGAATAACTATGGCTACACCTTC
TRBD2	TRBV30	-	TRBJ2-1	CAWSVRAGGYNEQFF	TGTGCCTGGAGTGTACGAGCGGGAGGGTACAATGAGCAGTTCTTC
-	TRBV11-2	-	TRBJ2-5	CASSTKETQYF	TGTGCCAGCAGCACTAAAGAGACCCAGTACTTC
-	TRBV7-2	-	TRBJ1-5	CASSLLGGSNQPQHF	TGTGCCAGCAGCTTATTGGGGGGTAGCAATCAGCCCCAGCATTTT
-	TRBV9	-	TRBJ2-5	CASSVFSGAEETQYF	TGTGCCAGCAGCGTATTTTCTGGGGCGGAGGAGACCCAGTACTTC
TRBD1	TRBV5-1	-	TRBJ1-4	CASSLGQGRFGKLFF	TGCGCCAGCAGCTTGGGACAGGGCCGATTTGGGAAACTGTTTTTT
TRBD1	TRBV25-1	few	TRBJ2-3	CAISEWTGSDTQYF	TGTGCCATTTCCGAGTGGACAGGTAGTGATACGCAGTATTTT
TRBD2	TRBV20-1	-	TRBJ2-5	CSASPLAGAKETQYF	TGCAGTGCTAGTCCATTAGCGGGAGCAAAAGAGACCCAGTACTTC
TRBD1	TRBV10-2	-	TRBJ1-1	CASSLLQGPNTEAFF	TGCGCCAGCAGTCTTTTACAGGGGCCGAACACTGAAGCTTTCTTT
TRBD2	TRBV6-4	-	TRBJ2-1	CASSFSGGLTEQFF	TGTGCCAGCAGCTTTAGCGGGGGACTGACTGAGCAGTTCTTC
TRBD1	TRBV5-1	-	TRBJ2-1	CASSLSPGTGAQSSYNEQFF	TGCGCCAGCAGCTTATCCCCCGGGACAGGGGCCCAGAGCTCCTACAATGAGCAGTTCTTC
TRBD1	TRBV27	-	TRBJ2-6	CASSLYRTGGGSGANVLTF	TGTGCCAGCAGTTTATACAGGACAGGGGGAGGTTCTGGGGCCAACGTCCTGACTTTC
TRBD2	TRBV7-2	once	TRBJ2-1	CASSLGLAGVGNEQFF	TGTGCCAGCAGCTTAGGGCTAGCGGGAGTTGGCAATGAGCAGTTCTTC